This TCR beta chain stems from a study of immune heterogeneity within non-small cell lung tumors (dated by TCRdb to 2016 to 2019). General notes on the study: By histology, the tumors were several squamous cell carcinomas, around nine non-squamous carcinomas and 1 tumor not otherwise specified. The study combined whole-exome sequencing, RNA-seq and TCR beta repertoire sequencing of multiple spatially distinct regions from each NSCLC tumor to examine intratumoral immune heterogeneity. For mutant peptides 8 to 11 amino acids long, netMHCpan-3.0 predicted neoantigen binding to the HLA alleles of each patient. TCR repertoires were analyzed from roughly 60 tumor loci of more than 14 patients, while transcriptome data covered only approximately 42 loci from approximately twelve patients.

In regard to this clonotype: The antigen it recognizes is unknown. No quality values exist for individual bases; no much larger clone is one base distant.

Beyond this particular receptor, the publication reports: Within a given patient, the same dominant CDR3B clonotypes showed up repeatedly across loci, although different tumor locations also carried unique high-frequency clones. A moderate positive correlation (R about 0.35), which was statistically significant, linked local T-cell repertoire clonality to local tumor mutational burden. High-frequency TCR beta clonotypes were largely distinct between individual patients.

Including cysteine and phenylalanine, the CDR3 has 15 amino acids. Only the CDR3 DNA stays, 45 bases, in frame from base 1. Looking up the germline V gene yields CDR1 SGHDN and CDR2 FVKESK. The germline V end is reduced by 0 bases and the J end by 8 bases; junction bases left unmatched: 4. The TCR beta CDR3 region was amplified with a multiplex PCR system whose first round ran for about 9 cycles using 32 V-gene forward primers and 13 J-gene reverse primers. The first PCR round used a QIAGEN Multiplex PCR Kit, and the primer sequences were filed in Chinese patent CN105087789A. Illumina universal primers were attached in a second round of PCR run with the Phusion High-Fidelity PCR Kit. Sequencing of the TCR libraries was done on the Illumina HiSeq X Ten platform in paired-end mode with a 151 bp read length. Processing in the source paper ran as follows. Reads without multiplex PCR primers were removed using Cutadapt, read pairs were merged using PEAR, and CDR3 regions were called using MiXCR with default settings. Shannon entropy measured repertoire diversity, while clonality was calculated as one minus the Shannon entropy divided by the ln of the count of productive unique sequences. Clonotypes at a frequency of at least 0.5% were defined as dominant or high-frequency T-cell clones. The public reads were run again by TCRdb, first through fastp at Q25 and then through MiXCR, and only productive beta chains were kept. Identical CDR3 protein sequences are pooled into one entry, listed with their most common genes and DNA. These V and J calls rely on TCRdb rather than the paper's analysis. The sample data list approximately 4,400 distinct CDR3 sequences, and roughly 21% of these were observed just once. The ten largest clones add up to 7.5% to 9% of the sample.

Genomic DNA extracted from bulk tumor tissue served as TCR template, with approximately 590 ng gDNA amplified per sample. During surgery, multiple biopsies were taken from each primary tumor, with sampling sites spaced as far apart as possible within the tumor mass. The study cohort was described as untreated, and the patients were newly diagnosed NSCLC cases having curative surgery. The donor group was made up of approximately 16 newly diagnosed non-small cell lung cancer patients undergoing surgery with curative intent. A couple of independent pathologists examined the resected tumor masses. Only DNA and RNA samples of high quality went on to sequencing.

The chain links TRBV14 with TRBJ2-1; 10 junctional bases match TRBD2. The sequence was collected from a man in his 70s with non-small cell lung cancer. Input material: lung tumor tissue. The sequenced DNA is TGTGCCAGCAGCCAAGAAGGGACTAGCGTCTATGAGCAGTTCTTC. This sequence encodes CASSQEGTSVYEQFF. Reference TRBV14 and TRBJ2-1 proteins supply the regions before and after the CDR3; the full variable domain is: EAGVTQFPSHSVIEKGQTVTLRCDPISGHDNLYWYRRVMGKEIKFLLHFVKESKQDESGMPNNRFLAERTGGTYSTLKVQPAELEDSGVYFCASSQEGTSVYEQFFGPGTRLTVL.